This T cell receptor (beta chain) comes out of a study of T cell responses to AZD1222 COVID-19 vaccine. For this clone: What it recognizes is unknown.

Clones were sequenced by immunoSEQ multiplex PCR, and TCRdb holds only the in-frame ones, with some missing. The sample has some 64,000 clones; 75% to 95% are singletons. Overall study findings and caveats: The CD4 TCRs associated with vaccination extended across spike and predominated at 160-218 and 743-854. Elevations in Spike-specific TCR breadth and depth followed administration of two AZD1222 doses. Only after the peak T cell response were repertoires sampled. Baseline seropositives among AZD1222 recipients totaled only five or six.

This material consisted of peripheral blood, taken 28 days after the second dose of the MenACWY control vaccine. The receptor's source is an adult who received the MenACWY meningococcal vaccine as a control.

CDR3: CASSDTDSTYGYTF. CDR3 DNA: TGTGCCAGCAGTGACACGGACAGCACCTATGGCTACACCTTC. J is TRBJ1-2 and V is TRBV6-4, with D possibly being TRBD1 (6 bases). CDR3 length equals 14 residues. CDR1 is MRHNA and CDR2 is SNTAGT in the germline V gene. Trimming left V 2 bases short and J 4 bases short, with 11 bases between.